The source of this T cell receptor beta chain is a study of T cells in Graves' hyperthyroidism and ophthalmopathy. Overall study: Before treatment of any kind, peripheral blood was taken at initial diagnosis.

Used for diagnoses were clinical symptoms, serum thyroxine and TRAb, thyroid ultrasound and orbital computed tomography. V shed 4 bases and J 2 bases; nucleotides not matched to a gene: 3. The length of the CDR3 is 14 residues. Regions amplified from RNA transcripts were the TCR beta CDR3 regions. HTBI primers were employed in a first-round RT-PCR of the TCR CDR3. TCRdb reprocessed the multiplex PCR reads with MiXCR, giving one entry per CDR3 protein. The sample contains around 350,000 distinct CDR3 sequences, about 18% of which appear only once. Study results and limitations: Blood also carried most thyroid clonotypes expanded above 0.001. Ophthalmopathy was told apart from stable hyperthyroidism by a 13 V-J model.

This clonotype has a count of ten or more. Its antigen is not known. Sequenced: blood. The clonotype comes from a woman younger than 35 with Graves' hyperthyroidism. The chain joins TRBV12-3 or TRBV12-4 to TRBJ1-2, with 8 bases fitting TRBD1. CDR3 bases: TGTGCCAGCAGTTCAAGGACAGGGAACTATGGCTACACCTTC. Protein product: CASSSRTGNYGYTF.